Below are 12 T cell receptor beta chains sequenced from a single sample in a study of siplizumab effects on memory and regulatory T cells. Measured with immunoSEQ multiplex PCR; TCRdb has only the in-frame clones, and not every one. This sample has roughly 100,000 clones, with roughly 90% found just once. Sequencing was done on a sample of CD4+ T cells sorted from blood. These TCRs come from a human donor in good health.

This chain uses TRBV27 with TRBJ1-2; D may be TRBD1 (5 bases). This CDR3 comprises 15 residues. The ends were cut back, 3 bases at V and 2 bases at J, with 13 bases in the middle. Germline V gene lookup returns CDR1 MNHEY and CDR2 SMNVEV (reference sequence). CDR3 residues: CASSFRGVPNYGYTF. CDR3 coding DNA: TGTGCCAGCAGTTTTAGGGGCGTACCCAACTATGGCTACACCTTC.

V and J are TRBV7-6 and TRBJ2-3; 9 positions agree with TRBD2. Trimming at V came to 3 bases and at J to 4 bases, leaving 8 bases not matched to a gene. The CDR3 loop spans 16 amino acids. Per germline, CDR1 SGHVS and CDR2 FNYEAQ. CDR3 in amino acids: CASSLKAGGLSDTQYF. In DNA, the CDR3 is TGTGCCAGCAGCTTGAAAGCGGGAGGATTATCAGATACGCAGTATTTT.

This clone appeared a single time. DNA for the CDR3: TGCGCCAGCAGCTTAGCCTTCAGGGGACAGGGAAAAGAGACCCAGTACTTC. Translating gives CASSLAFRGQGKETQYF. The genes are TRBV5-1 and TRBJ2-5; TRBD1 matches at 9 bases. CDR3 size: 17 residues. Trimming at V came to 2 bases and at J to 3 bases, leaving 11 bases not matched to a gene. Germline CDR1 and CDR2: SGHRS and YFSETQ.

The chain employs TRBV4-1 and TRBJ2-3; 14 nucleotides align to TRBD2. This CDR3 comprises 16 residues. From germline, CDR1 is MGHRA and CDR2 YSYEKL. V lost 3 bases to trimming and J lost 4 bases; unmatched junction nucleotides: 3. The CDR3 DNA sequence: TGCGCCAGCAGCCATGGGACTAGCGGGAGTGCAGATACGCAGTATTTT. Residues: CASSHGTSGSADTQYF.

The chain joins TRBV9 to TRBJ1-2; TRBD1 might be the D (6 bases). The CDR3 totals 18 residues. V was pared by 4 bases and J by 8 bases, with 30 bases between. Germline V lookup: CDR1 SGDLS, CDR2 YYNGEE. The CDR3 region is CASSSKASTGRPMGGYTF. The CDR3 nucleotides read TGTGCCAGCAGCTCCAAAGCCTCGACAGGCCGTCCTATGGGGGGCTACACCTTC.

The chain carries TRBV19 and TRBJ2-2, with D possibly TRBD1 on 5 matching bases. The CDR3 covers 14 residues. Trimming pared 3 bases from V and 5 bases from J, leaving 10 bases between. The germline gives CDR1 LNHDA, CDR2 SQIVND (reference sequence). The CDR3 DNA reads as TGTGCCAGTAGTATTGTGGGGCATACCGGGGAGCTGTTTTTT. It translates to CASSIVGHTGELFF.

The DNA for the CDR3 is TGTGCCAGCAGCCGACGAAGCCAGCCCCAGCATTTT. Translation gives CASSRRSQPQHF. The genes are TRBV6-6 and TRBJ1-5; D not resolved. This CDR3 region has 12 residues. CDR1 is MNHNY and CDR2 is SVGAGI in the germline V gene (reference sequence). The V and J ends lost 6 bases and 7 bases respectively, with 10 bases between them.

The rearrangement joins TRBV29-1 to TRBJ1-5; D is unclear. This CDR3 contains 12 residues. V shed 7 bases and J shed 2 bases, with 9 bases lying between them. The germline CDR1 and CDR2 sequences are SQVTM and ANQGSEA. The DNA for the CDR3 is TGCAGCGCGAGGACGGGCAATCAGCCCCAGCATTTT. Translated, it gives CSARTGNQPQHF.

The V and J genes are TRBV5-6 and TRBJ2-7; 9 bases match TRBD1. Germline values: CDR1 SGHDT, CDR2 YYEEEE. The junction had 11 bases not matched to a gene; V was cut back by 2 bases and J by 5 bases. The CDR3 is made up of 16 amino acids. This CDR3 reads CASSFLSGTGSNEQYF. The CDR3 DNA sequence: TGTGCCAGCAGCTTCCTATCCGGGACAGGGAGCAACGAGCAGTACTTC.

The chain has TRBV5-6 and TRBJ2-2; unclear D gene. Germline values: CDR1 SGHDT, CDR2 YYEEEE. The CDR3 has 14 residues. Trimming left V 1 base short and J 6 bases short, with 10 bases between. CDR3 coding DNA: TGTGCCAGCAGCTTGAGCCAAGGTCCCGGGGAGCTGTTTTTT. It is translated as CASSLSQGPGELFF.

V usage is TRBV9 and J usage is TRBJ1-1, with no clear D. CDR3 length: 15 amino acids. Germline V gene lookup returns CDR1 SGDLS and CDR2 YYNGEE. The V and J ends lost 0 bases and 1 base respectively, with 10 bases between them. DNA for the CDR3: TGTGCCAGCAGCGTAGATCTCCAAAGGAACACTGAAGCTTTCTTT. Encoded protein: CASSVDLQRNTEAFF.

V usage is TRBV4-1 and J usage is TRBJ2-3; 11 bases match TRBD2. V gave up 7 bases and J gave up 2 bases; unmatched junction bases: 11. CDR1 and CDR2 (germline): MGHRA, YSYEKL. The CDR3 is 17 amino acids. In nucleotides, the CDR3 is TGCGCCAGCAAATTGAATTTGGGACTAGCGGACACAGATACGCAGTATTTT. Translating gives CASKLNLGLADTDTQYF.